This TCR beta chain originates from a study of T cells in Graves' hyperthyroidism and ophthalmopathy. In this sample, this clonotype turned up many times. The CDR3 runs 16 residues. Germline V lookup: CDR1 SGHTS, CDR2 YDEGEE. Trimming pared 2 bases from V and 1 base from J, leaving 15 bases between. It was uncontrolled infection, other autoimmune disease, pregnancy or lactation that excluded patients. The PBMCs had their origin in roughly 10 ml of fresh peripheral blood. The investigators amplified TCR beta CDR3 regions from RNA transcripts. A set of HTBI primers served as the primers for a first-round RT-PCR of the TCR CDR3. In TCRdb, the multiplex PCR reads were re-called with MiXCR into one record per CDR3 protein. Seen here are about 360,000 distinct CDR3 sequences, around 13% observed once, and the top ten hold 9.2%.

Sequenced sample: blood. This clonotype originated in a woman between 18 and 29 years old with Graves' hyperthyroidism. This rearrangement joins TRBV5-8 to TRBJ1-1, with D unclear. The CDR3 sequence: CASSFLTRFSNTEAFF. CDR3 sequence (DNA): TGTGCCAGCAGCTTCCTAACTCGTTTCTCGAACACTGAAGCTTTCTTT.